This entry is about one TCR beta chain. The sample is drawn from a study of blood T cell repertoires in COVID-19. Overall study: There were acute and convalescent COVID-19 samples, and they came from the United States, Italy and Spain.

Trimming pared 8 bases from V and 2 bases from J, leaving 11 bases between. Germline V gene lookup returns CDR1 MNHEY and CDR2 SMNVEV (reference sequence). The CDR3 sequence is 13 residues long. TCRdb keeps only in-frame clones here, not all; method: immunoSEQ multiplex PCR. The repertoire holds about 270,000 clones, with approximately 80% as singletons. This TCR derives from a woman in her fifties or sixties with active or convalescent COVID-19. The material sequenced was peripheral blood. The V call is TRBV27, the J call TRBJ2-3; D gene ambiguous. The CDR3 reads CASSPYSTDTQYF. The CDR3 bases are TGTGCCAGCTCCCCATACTCCACAGATACGCAGTATTTT.